This is a list of T cell receptor beta chains from one sample in a study of shared clonotypes between healthy human individuals. The repertoire was sequenced with immunoSEQ multiplex PCR; TCRdb's copy has only in-frame clones and lacks some. The sample lists more than 2 million clones, around 95% seen once, with 0.13% in the top ten. Sequencing was carried out using naive CD4+ T cells sorted from blood. These TCRs come from a man aged 18 to 29 in good health. CDR3s include the opening cysteine and the closing phenylalanine or tryptophan. Fields, in order: clone size, D gene, J gene, V gene, CDR3 DNA, CDR3 protein. The D gene is left open where the match is weak. A clone size is listed for some rows: how often the clone was seen (once, few, many), or a class if it is expanded.

size: -
D: -
J: TRBJ2-5
V: TRBV9
DNA: TGTGCCAGCAGCGTCCAAGACTCTCCCAGGGAGACCCAGTACTTC
CDR3: CASSVQDSPRETQYF

size: once
D: -
J: TRBJ1-6
V: TRBV2
DNA: TGTGCCAGCATTTTCGACGGTAGTCCGGCCAATTCACCCCTCCACTTT
CDR3: CASIFDGSPANSPLHF

size: -
D: -
J: TRBJ1-2
V: TRBV2
DNA: TGTGCCAGCAGTGAGGGCAGGACTACCGGAGGCTACACCTTC
CDR3: CASSEGRTTGGYTF

size: -
D: TRBD1
J: TRBJ2-7
V: TRBV13
DNA: TGTGCCAGCAGCATTTCCGGACAGGGGAAGGATTATGGGCAGTACTTC
CDR3: CASSISGQGKDYGQYF

size: once
D: -
J: TRBJ2-1
V: TRBV18
DNA: TGTGCCAGCTCACCACCGCAGAACAGGGAGCAGTTCTTC
CDR3: CASSPPQNREQFF

size: -
D: -
J: TRBJ1-4
V: TRBV10-3
DNA: TGTGCCACCCTGGACGGACCAACTAATGAAAAACTGTTTTTT
CDR3: CATLDGPTNEKLFF

size: -
D: -
J: TRBJ1-2
V: TRBV29-1
DNA: TGCAGCGTTGAAGAAGGTAGGGGGGCTGGCTACACCTTC
CDR3: CSVEEGRGAGYTF

size: once
D: TRBD1
J: TRBJ2-7
V: TRBV11-1
DNA: TGTGCCAGCAGCCCCGACAGGGGCCCATACGAGCAGTACTTC
CDR3: CASSPDRGPYEQYF

size: -
D: TRBD2
J: TRBJ2-3
V: TRBV28
DNA: TGTGCCAGCAGTTTGCTTAGCGGGGTAGGGGAGGATACGCAGTATTTT
CDR3: CASSLLSGVGEDTQYF

size: -
D: TRBD2
J: TRBJ2-3
V: TRBV7-2
DNA: TGTGCCAGCAGCCGAAGACTAGCGGGAGAGGCAGATACGCAGTATTTT
CDR3: CASSRRLAGEADTQYF

size: -
D: TRBD1
J: TRBJ2-7
V: TRBV6-5
DNA: TGTGCCAGCAGTTACTCGAGACAGGGGCACTACGAGCAGTACTTC
CDR3: CASSYSRQGHYEQYF

size: -
D: -
J: TRBJ1-2
V: TRBV6-6
DNA: TGTGCCATCTGGGGGGATAACTATGGCTACACCTTC
CDR3: CAIWGDNYGYTF

size: -
D: TRBD1
J: TRBJ2-7
V: TRBV19
DNA: TGTGCCAGTAGGGCCGGGACAGGGGGCTACGAGCAGTACTTC
CDR3: CASRAGTGGYEQYF

size: -
D: -
J: TRBJ1-1
V: TRBV18
DNA: TGTGCCAGCTCACTACTACAGGGTAGCACTGAAGCTTTCTTT
CDR3: CASSLLQGSTEAFF

size: -
D: -
J: TRBJ2-7
V: TRBV6-1
DNA: TGTGCCAGCAGTGAAGCCCCGGGACCGACATACGAGCAGTACTTC
CDR3: CASSEAPGPTYEQYF

size: -
D: -
J: TRBJ2-5
V: TRBV11-3
DNA: TGTGCCAGCAGCTTAGGTGCCGCCTACAAACAAGAGACCCAGTACTTC
CDR3: CASSLGAAYKQETQYF

size: -
D: TRBD2
J: TRBJ2-1
V: TRBV18
DNA: TGTGCCAGCTCACCTACTAGCGGGGGACTTACTGAGCAGTTCTTC
CDR3: CASSPTSGGLTEQFF

size: -
D: -
J: TRBJ2-2
V: TRBV30
DNA: TGTGCCTGGGGGGGTTTCAGCACCGGGGAGCTGTTTTTT
CDR3: CAWGGFSTGELFF

size: few
D: TRBD1
J: TRBJ1-6
V: TRBV18
DNA: TGTGCCAGCTCACCTACGACCGTGGGACAGGGGGATTCACCCCTCCACTTT
CDR3: CASSPTTVGQGDSPLHF

size: -
D: -
J: TRBJ1-4
V: TRBV2
DNA: TGTGCCAGCAGGGAGGTGGCAACTAATGAAAAACTGTTTTTT
CDR3: CASREVATNEKLFF

size: -
D: TRBD2
J: TRBJ2-7
V: TRBV6-1
DNA: TGTGCCAGCAGTGAATCAGGCGGGGGGGCGGCCTACGAGCAGTACTTC
CDR3: CASSESGGGAAYEQYF